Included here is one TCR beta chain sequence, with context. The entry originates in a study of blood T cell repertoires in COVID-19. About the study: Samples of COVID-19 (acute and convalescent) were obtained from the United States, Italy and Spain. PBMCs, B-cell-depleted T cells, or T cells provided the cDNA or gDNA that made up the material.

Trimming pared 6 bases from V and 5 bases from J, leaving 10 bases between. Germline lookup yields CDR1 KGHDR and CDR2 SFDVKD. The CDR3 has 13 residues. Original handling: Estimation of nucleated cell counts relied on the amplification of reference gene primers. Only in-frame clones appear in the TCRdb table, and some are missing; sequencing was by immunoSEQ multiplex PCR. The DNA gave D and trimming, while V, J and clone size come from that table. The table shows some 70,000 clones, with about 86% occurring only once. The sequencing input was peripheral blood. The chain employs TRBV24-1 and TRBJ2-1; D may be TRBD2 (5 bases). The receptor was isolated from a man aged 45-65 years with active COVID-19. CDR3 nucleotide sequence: TGTGCCACCAGTAAACCCGGGAACAATGAGCAGTTCTTC. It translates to CATSKPGNNEQFF.